This T cell receptor (beta chain) emerged from a study of cytomegalovirus exposure and HLA in healthy donors (dated by TCRdb to about 2017). For context, the study as a whole: According to an earlier analysis of 587 of the donors, 150 million to 200 million T cells yielded some 120 million unique TCR beta sequences and about 300 Gb of sequence data. About 300 gigabases of sequencing data and approximately 85 million unique TCR sequences were included in an early release covering 550 to 800 HLA-typed donors. Among the approximately 420 genotyped donors, around 81% belonged to the genetic ancestry cluster associated with self-reported Caucasian donors. The aim of the study was to test whether cataloging public T cell receptors could identify signatures of past pathogen exposure. Using immunosequencing, the study profiled T cell repertoires from fewer than 700 subjects and related those repertoires to cytomegalovirus serostatus. A separate validation cohort of 100 to 150 different subjects was used in addition to the 666-subject first cohort. High-throughput TCR immunosequencing, statistical association of individual TCRs with disease status, and machine learning were combined to predict cytomegalovirus infection status. A later analysis re-examined previously published TCR beta repertoires from about 670 donors and added high-resolution HLA genotyping to investigate patterns of TCR occurrence. In the later analysis, no new phenotypic data were used to find candidate immune exposures; instead, reliance was placed on TCR beta sequences and their occurrence across donors. To decide whether each TCR beta V gene segment behaved as functional or pseudogenic, an earlier analysis of approximately 600 of the donors relied on high-throughput TCR beta sequencing. Donor age, sex, ethnicity and CMV serostatus were compiled together with the repertoire data. Genome-wide SNP genotypes for about 65% of the 666 donors were used in a later genetic analysis, which treated that subset as a discovery cohort. Every repertoire in the discovery cohort had been generated on one and the same sequencing platform. Class I and class II HLA loci were covered by the typing at four-digit resolution. The number of typed donors differed by locus: roughly 629-630 for A, B, C, DRB1 and DQB1; some 500 for DQA1; 600 to 610 for DPA1; and 400 to 480 for DPB1. Because of strong linkage in the cohort, a handful of DR-DQ haplotypes were treated as single units for association and clustering. Across 300 to 500 genotyped donors of the cohort, an average of roughly 250,000 unique TCR beta nucleotide sequences per donor were sequenced, and 15% to 20% of those sequences were non-productive.

Broad study findings and their caveats: A further reported finding was that TCR beta sequences accurately predicted the HLA-A and HLA-B alleles for most subjects in the first cohort. The presence/absence analyses assumed that sequencing depth was roughly uniform across donors, and that assumption may not be true. Because HLA typing was unavailable for some donors at each locus, only the typed subset was used in association tests. In vitro tests confirmed that a few of the cytomegalovirus-associated TCR beta chains recognize cytomegalovirus antigens. Some IMGT-functional V segments, including TRBV6-2 and TRBV6-3, could not be told apart with the 87-base-pair reads, so those segments were excluded. Several of the top co-occurrence clusters appeared to be linked to parvovirus B19, influenza, CMV and Epstein-Barr virus, according to a later analysis. Compared with equally common non-associated chains, HLA-associated TCR beta chains in a later analysis were more clonally expanded and had lower generation probabilities. The earlier analysis of some 560 of the donors excluded roughly 16 rarely observed V segments, including chromosome 9 orphons, because counts were too low. In the study, around 160 TCR beta chains were listed as associated with cytomegalovirus. A later analysis associated 15,000 to 20,000 TCR beta sequences with specific HLA alleles at a false discovery rate of 0.05. Assigning TCR associations to individual alleles was difficult when HLA alleles, especially DR and DQ, strongly co-occurred. In a later genetic analysis, fewer N-insertions in productive TCRs were reported among donors in an Asian-associated ancestry cluster than the roughly 700-donor mean. V-gene and J-gene trimming of TCR beta chains was associated with a missense DCLRE1C variant in a later genetic analysis, and the association was replicated in an independent cohort. According to a later analysis, TCR association rates differed among HLA loci, with DRB1 alleles showing the most associated TCRs and HLA-C alleles showing the fewest. For the cohort, immune exposure information was limited to CMV serostatus. This cohort had only TCR beta chains sequenced, and the lack of alpha or paired-chain data limited which features could be detected. The authors suggested that the approach could potentially be generalized to other disease states and immunological phenotypes. In an earlier analysis of about 550 of the donors, most TCR beta V segments were observed in productive rearrangements about 90% or about 30% of the time, broadly matching IMGT annotations. Most CMV-associated TCR beta chains appeared to be HLA-restricted in a later analysis, and the HLA associations seemed to be driven largely by CMV exposure. Across donors, most TCR sequences were observed very rarely, whereas some public TCRs were present in many individuals. A cluster of highly shared sequence variants was judged likely to be a technical artifact of the sequencing pipeline. Linkage disequilibrium might explain the correlated functional status among segregating V segments, but an unknown experimental factor could not be ruled out. In both the original and validation cohorts, the classifier was reported to diagnose cytomegalovirus status with high specificity and sensitivity.

The cohort was made up of 650 to 700 healthy bone marrow donors. At the time of sampling, all cohort members were nominally healthy, though unrecorded immune exposures were likely present. The donor tested CMV seropositive and was one of the 289 seropositive cohort members. A peripheral blood sample was collected from each donor, and TCR beta sequencing was performed on peripheral blood mononuclear cells. Genomic DNA extraction from the blood cell samples was performed with the Qiagen DNeasy Blood Extraction Kit. Regarding this clone: Its antigen remains unidentified. Nothing much larger sits one base from this clone, and base qualities are not available.

To prepare the library, the immunoSEQ multiplex PCR assay was applied. A mixture of 60 forward primers for TCR Vbeta segments and 13 reverse primers for TCR Jbeta segments was used in the multiplex PCR. A multiplex PCR assay on genomic DNA amplified the CDR3 region of rearranged TCR beta genes. Amplified TCR beta libraries were sequenced as 87-base-pair reads on the Illumina HiSeq System. The original methods were these. Across the 600 to 700 repertoires, a later analysis counted tens of millions of unique TCR beta chains, roughly 11 million of which were shared by at least two donors. A nearest-neighbor algorithm error-corrected the raw reads and collapsed the reads into unique sequences, merging closely related sequences to remove PCR and sequencing errors. Alignment of CDR3 sequences to IMGT reference sequences was used to assign V, D and J gene segments. Each retained sequence needed at least a six-nucleotide match to both a V gene segment and a J gene segment. A rearrangement was called productive if the CDR3 had no stop codons and remained in frame with V and J, and every other rearrangement was called non-productive. Following IMGT convention, CDR3 was defined as the stretch from the second conserved V-encoded cysteine up to the conserved J-encoded phenylalanine. In an earlier analysis of around 570 of the donors, sequences lacking an unambiguous match to a single V gene segment were excluded. An earlier analysis of 500 to 600 of the donors classified V segments as functional when productive rearrangements were above 56.7% and as segregating when the standard deviation between donors was above 5%. A statistical classification framework was built for diagnosing cytomegalovirus status from the catalog of TCR beta chain sequences. In a later analysis, V and J genes were assigned by comparing TCR nucleotide sequences against IMGT/GENE-DB human TR gene sequences. Using the TCRdist pipeline, a later analysis assigned CDR3 sequences along with most-parsimonious VDJ recombination scenarios. A later analysis defined each TCR beta chain by its CDR3 amino acid sequence plus V-gene family, and excluded reads lacking a unique V-gene family. In a later analysis, around 650 highly shared, low-generation-probability nucleotide sequences were removed to address suspected cross-contamination and a sequencing artifact. In a later analysis, a clonal expansion index was calculated for each public chain from normalized within-repertoire ranks of inferred template counts. In a later analysis, generation probabilities were computed with a VDJ recombination model fitted to out-of-frame rearrangements, and the resulting probabilities were checked against IGoR. In a later analysis, hypergeometric tests were used to score TCR-TCR, TCR-HLA and TCR-CMV co-occurrence, with a repertoire-size bias correction applied to TCR pairs. In a later analysis, false discovery rates were estimated by permuting HLA or CMV assignments 20 times. A later analysis grouped co-occurring TCRs with DBSCAN, adding TCRdist sequence similarity when clustering within HLA-allele-positive subsets. Repertoires with fewer than 30,000 or more than 120,000 public chains were left out of co-occurrence clustering, as were a handful of repertoires with anomalous nucleotide sharing. TCRdb re-hosts the immuneACCESS table, in-frame sequences only. Its copies lack some clones; in the studies checked, an unresolved V gene accounts for under half of them, and the cause for the rest is not known. V, J and clone size derive from that table, while D and trimming were established from the DNA sequence. This sample comprises 140,000 to 150,000 clones, 60% to 85% of them detected only once. The top ten constitute around an eighth of the sample.

The V and J ends are trimmed by 0 bases and 1 base, leaving 12 bases between them. Including the terminal cysteine and phenylalanine, the CDR3 comprises 16 residues. Only CDR3 DNA remains: 48 bases, in frame from the first base. In the germline V gene, CDR1 corresponds to SGHRS and CDR2 to YFSETQ. The receptor was derived from a man between 35 and 55 years old in good health and CMV-seropositive. This chain is built from TRBV5-1 and TRBJ2-3; a weak D assignment points to TRBD2 (7 bases agree). The sequenced material came from PBMCs. The nucleotide sequence reads as follows: TGCGCCAGCAGCTTGGCCGGGGGGCGAGGCACAGATACGCAGTATTTT. Its amino acids are CASSLAGGRGTDTQYF.